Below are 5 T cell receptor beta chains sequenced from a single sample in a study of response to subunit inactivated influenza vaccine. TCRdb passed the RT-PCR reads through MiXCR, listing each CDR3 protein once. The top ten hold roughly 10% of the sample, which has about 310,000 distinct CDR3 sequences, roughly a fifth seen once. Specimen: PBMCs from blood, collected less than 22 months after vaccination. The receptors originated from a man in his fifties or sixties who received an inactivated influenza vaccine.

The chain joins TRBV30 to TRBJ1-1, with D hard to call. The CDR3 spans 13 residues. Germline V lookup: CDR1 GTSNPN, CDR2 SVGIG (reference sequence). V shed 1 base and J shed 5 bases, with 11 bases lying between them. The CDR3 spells CAWSDQVGTEAFF. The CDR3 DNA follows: TGTGCCTGGAGTGACCAAGTCGGGACTGAAGCTTTCTTT.

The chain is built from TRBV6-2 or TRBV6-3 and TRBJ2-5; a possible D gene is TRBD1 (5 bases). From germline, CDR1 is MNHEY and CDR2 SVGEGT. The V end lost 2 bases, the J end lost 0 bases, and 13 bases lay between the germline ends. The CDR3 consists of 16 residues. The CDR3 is CASSYRPTGYQETQYF. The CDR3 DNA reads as TGTGCCAGCAGTTACAGGCCCACAGGTTACCAAGAGACCCAGTACTTC.

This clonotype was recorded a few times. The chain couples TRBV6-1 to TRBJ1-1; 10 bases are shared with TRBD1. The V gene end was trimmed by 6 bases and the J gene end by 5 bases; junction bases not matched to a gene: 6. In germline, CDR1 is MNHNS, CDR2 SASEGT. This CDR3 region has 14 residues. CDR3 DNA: TGTGCCAGCAGCCCGACAGGGGGCTTTACTGAAGCTTTCTTT. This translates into CASSPTGGFTEAFF.

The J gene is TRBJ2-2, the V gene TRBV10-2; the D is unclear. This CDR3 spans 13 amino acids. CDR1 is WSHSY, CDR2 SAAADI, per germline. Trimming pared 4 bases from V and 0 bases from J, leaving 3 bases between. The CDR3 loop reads CASSGANTGELFF. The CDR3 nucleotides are TGCGCCAGCAGTGGGGCGAACACCGGGGAGCTGTTTTTT.

The CDR3 loop is CAWSRGLRFTGELFF. The CDR3 DNA is TGTGCCTGGAGTCGTGGTTTAAGGTTCACCGGGGAGCTGTTTTTT. The rearrangement links TRBV30 to TRBJ2-2; D not certain. V was clipped by 2 bases and J by 4 bases, with 14 bases between them. Per germline, CDR1 GTSNPN and CDR2 SVGIG (reference sequence). The CDR3 is made up of 15 amino acids.